This T cell receptor beta chain was retrieved from a study of cytomegalovirus exposure and HLA in healthy donors. The PCR had 60 Vbeta and 13 Jbeta primers. Clones were read by immunoSEQ multiplex PCR, and TCRdb kept only the in-frame ones, dropping some. The data show over 80,000 clones, with around 81% seen just once and about 5% held by the top ten. CDR1 is MNHEY, CDR2 SVGAGI, per germline. V was trimmed by 6 bases and J by 7 bases, leaving 15 bases between them. CDR3 length equals 13 residues. Sample: PBMCs. The sequence came from a man between 35 and 55 years old in good health and CMV-seropositive. The rearrangement uses TRBV6-5 and TRBJ1-2, with D unclear. CDR3 loop: CASSFGILAGYTF. The CDR3 DNA sequence: TGTGCCAGCAGCTTCGGGATTCTTGCTGGCTACACCTTC.